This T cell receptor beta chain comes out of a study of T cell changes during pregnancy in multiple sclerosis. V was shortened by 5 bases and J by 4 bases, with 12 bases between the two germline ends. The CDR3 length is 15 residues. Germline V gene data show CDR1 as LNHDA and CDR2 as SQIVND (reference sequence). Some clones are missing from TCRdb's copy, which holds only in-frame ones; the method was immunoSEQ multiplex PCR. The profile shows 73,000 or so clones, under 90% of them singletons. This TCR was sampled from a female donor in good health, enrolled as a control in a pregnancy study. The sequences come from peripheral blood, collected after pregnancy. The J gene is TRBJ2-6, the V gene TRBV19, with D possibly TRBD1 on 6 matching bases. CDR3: CASSATGTGANVLTF. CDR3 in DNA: TGTGCCAGTAGTGCCACAGGGACGGGGGCCAACGTCCTGACTTTC.